This record covers a single TCR beta chain. The data originate from a study of blood T cell repertoires in COVID-19. Study-level background: Sources were T cells, B-cell-depleted T cells, or PBMCs; the material itself was cDNA or gDNA.

Data came from immunoSEQ multiplex PCR; TCRdb stores just in-frame clones and leaves some out. The data show approximately 240,000 clones, about 86% seen once. CDR3 length: 15 amino acids. J was trimmed by 6 bases and V by 2 bases; bases with no gene match: 2. In germline, CDR1 is SGHTA, CDR2 FQGNSA. The chain combines TRBV7-2 with TRBJ2-3; 13 bases line up with TRBD2. The specimen was peripheral blood. This TCR was recovered from a woman aged 60-75 years with acute or convalescent COVID-19. The CDR3 bases are TGTGCCAGCAGCTTAACTAGCGGGGGGGGCGATACGCAGTATTTT. Protein product: CASSLTSGGGDTQYF.